The 10 T cell receptor beta chains in this list originate from one sample, sequenced in a study of shared clonotypes between healthy human individuals. The table came from immunoSEQ multiplex PCR; TCRdb's copy has only in-frame clones and leaves some out. The sample shows some 2,000,000 clones, about 94% of them seen only once. Sequencing was carried out using naive CD4+ T cells sorted from blood. Subset of the sample: CD45RA+ positively selected. Receptors were obtained from a young man in good health.

The chain carries TRBV6-6 and TRBJ1-5; D ambiguous. Germline assignment: CDR1 MNHNY and CDR2 SVGAGI (reference sequence). The CDR3 runs to 12 residues. V was clipped by 4 bases and J by 6 bases, with 7 bases between them. CDR3: CASSLGSQPQHF. CDR3 DNA: TGTGCCAGCAGTTTGGGGAGTCAGCCCCAGCATTTT.

This clone came up once. This chain joins TRBV7-8 and TRBJ1-2; 7 positions match TRBD1. From germline, CDR1 is SGHVS and CDR2 FQNEAQ. The CDR3 runs 15 residues. The ends lost 3 bases at V and 1 base at J; junction bases unmatched: 5. CDR3 DNA: TGTGCCAGCAGCTTGCAGACAGGGAGTAACTATGGCTACACCTTC. Translated: CASSLQTGSNYGYTF. Filled out from reference TRBV7-8 and TRBJ1-2, the complete variable domain reads GAGVSQSPRYKVAKRGQDVALRCDPISGHVSLFWYQQALGQGPEFLTYFQNEAQLDKSGLPSDRFFAERPEGSVSTLKIQRTQQEDSAVYLCASSLQTGSNYGYTFGSGTRLTVV.

The chain recombines TRBV7-2 with TRBJ1-5; tentative D call: TRBD1 (5 bases). V was cut by 0 bases and J by 7 bases, with 13 bases left in between. The CDR3 totals 15 residues. The germline V gene has CDR1 SGHTA and CDR2 FQGNSA. CDR3 amino acids: CASSLAQGVTQPQHF. The CDR3, as DNA: TGTGCCAGCAGCTTAGCCCAGGGAGTCACACAGCCCCAGCATTTT.

The chain recombines TRBV18 with TRBJ1-4, with 8 bases aligning to TRBD1. This CDR3 spans 16 amino acids. Germline CDR1 and CDR2: KGHSH and LQKENI. Trimming removed 2 bases from V and 7 bases from J; junction bases left unmatched: 9. The DNA for the CDR3 is TGTGCCAGCTCACCATACAGGGCAGGGGGCGCTGAAAAACTGTTTTTT. It codes for CASSPYRAGGAEKLFF.

On this clone: The sample holds other DNA sequences that translate to the same CDR3. This chain uses TRBV4-3 with TRBJ1-6, with D hard to call. The CDR3 extends over 13 amino acids. Trimming left V 0 bases short and J 7 bases short, with 4 bases between. CDR1 and CDR2 from the germline V gene are LGHNA and YSLEER. The CDR3 is CASSQESNSPLHF. CDR3 in DNA: TGCGCCAGCAGCCAAGAATCGAATTCACCCCTCCACTTT.

The chain recombines TRBV27 with TRBJ2-7, with a possible D match to TRBD1 (5 bases). The CDR3 totals 15 residues. Germline lookup yields CDR1 MNHEY and CDR2 SMNVEV (reference sequence). The V end lost 6 bases, the J end lost 2 bases, and 17 bases lay between the germline ends. The CDR3: CASSLNPRVPYEQYF. CDR3 nucleotide sequence: TGTGCCAGCAGCCTCAACCCCAGGGTCCCCTACGAGCAGTACTTC.

The gene calls are TRBV5-4 and TRBJ2-3; a weak D match, TRBD2 (6 bases). V was pared by 3 bases and J by 4 bases, with 21 bases between. The CDR3 consists of 17 residues. Germline loops: CDR1 SGHNT, CDR2 YYREEE (reference sequence). CDR3 sequence: CASSSRLGVSSADTQYF. The CDR3 DNA reads TGTGCCAGCAGCTCTCGATTGGGCGTTTCTAGCGCAGATACGCAGTATTTT.

The rearrangement links TRBV5-4 to TRBJ2-1; TRBD1 matches 9 bases. V trimming: 3 bases; J trimming: 1 base; junction bases outside the gene matches: 2. CDR3 length equals 15 residues. Germline lookup yields CDR1 SGHNT and CDR2 YYREEE (reference sequence). The CDR3 coding sequence is TGTGCCAGCAGCTCGGGACAGGGTTCCTACAATGAGCAGTTCTTC. As protein: CASSSGQGSYNEQFF.

Written as DNA, the CDR3 is TGTGCCAGCAGCTCCGCCAGGGGAAACCAAGAGACCCAGTACTTC. This encodes CASSSARGNQETQYF. This chain connects TRBV11-2 to TRBJ2-5; a possible D gene is TRBD1 (6 bases). Trimming took off 4 bases at V and 0 bases at J, with 12 bases between the two ends. CDR3 length equals 15 residues. Germline V gives CDR1 SGHAT, CDR2 FQNNGV.

The chain combines TRBV14 with TRBJ1-2; D remains ambiguous. Looked up from germline, CDR1 is SGHDN and CDR2 is FVKESK. There are 15 residues in the CDR3. The V gene lost 1 base and the J gene lost 3 bases, with 12 bases spanning the gap. The CDR3 bases are TGTGCCAGCAGCCAAGTCACCGGTGACGACTATGGCTACACCTTC. Translated: CASSQVTGDDYGYTF. Supplemented by reference TRBV14 and TRBJ1-2, the full variable domain reads EAGVTQFPSHSVIEKGQTVTLRCDPISGHDNLYWYRRVMGKEIKFLLHFVKESKQDESGMPNNRFLAERTGGTYSTLKVQPAELEDSGVYFCASSQVTGDDYGYTFGSGTRLTVV.